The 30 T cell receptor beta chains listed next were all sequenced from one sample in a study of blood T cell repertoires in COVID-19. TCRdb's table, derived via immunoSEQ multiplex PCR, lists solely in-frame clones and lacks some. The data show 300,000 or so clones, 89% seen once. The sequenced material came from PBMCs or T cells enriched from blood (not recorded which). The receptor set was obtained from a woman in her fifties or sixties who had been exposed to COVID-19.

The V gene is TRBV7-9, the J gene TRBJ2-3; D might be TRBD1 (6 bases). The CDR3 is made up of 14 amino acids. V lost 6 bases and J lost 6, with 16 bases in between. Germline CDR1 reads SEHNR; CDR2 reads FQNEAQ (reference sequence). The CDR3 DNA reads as TGTGCCAGCAGTTACGGACAGAACAGCGATACGCAGTATTTT. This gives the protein CASSYGQNSDTQYF. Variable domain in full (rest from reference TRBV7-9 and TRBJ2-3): DTGVSQNPRHKITKRGQNVTFRCDPISEHNRLYWYRQTLGQGPEFLTYFQNEAQLEKSRLLSDRFSAERPKGSFSTLEIQRTEQGDSAMYLCASSYGQNSDTQYFGPGTRLTVL.

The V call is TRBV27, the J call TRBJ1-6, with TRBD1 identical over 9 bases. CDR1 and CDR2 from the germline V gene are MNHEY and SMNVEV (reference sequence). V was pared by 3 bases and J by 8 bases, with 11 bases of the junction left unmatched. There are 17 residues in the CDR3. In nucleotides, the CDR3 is TGTGCCAGCAGTTTCGGACCAAGGGACAGGGTCTATTCACCCCTCCACTTT. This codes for CASSFGPRDRVYSPLHF.

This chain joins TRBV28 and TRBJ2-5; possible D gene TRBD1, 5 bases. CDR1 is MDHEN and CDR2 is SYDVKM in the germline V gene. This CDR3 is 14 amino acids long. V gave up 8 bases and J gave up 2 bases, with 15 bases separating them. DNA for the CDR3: TGTGCCAGCTCCTTTGCAGGGAAGCAAGAGACCCAGTACTTC. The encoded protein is CASSFAGKQETQYF.

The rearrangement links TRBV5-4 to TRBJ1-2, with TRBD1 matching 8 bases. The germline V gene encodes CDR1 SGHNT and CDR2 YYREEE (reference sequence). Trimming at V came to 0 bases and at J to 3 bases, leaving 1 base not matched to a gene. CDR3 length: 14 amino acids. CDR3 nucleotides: TGTGCCAGCAGCTTGGGACAGGGGTACTATGGCTACACCTTC. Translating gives CASSLGQGYYGYTF. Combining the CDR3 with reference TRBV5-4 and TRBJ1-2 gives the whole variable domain ETGVTQSPTHLIKTRGQQVTLRCSSQSGHNTVSWYQQALGQGPQFIFQYYREEENGRGNFPPRFSGLQFPNYSSELNVNALELDDSALYLCASSLGQGYYGYTFGSGTRLTVV.

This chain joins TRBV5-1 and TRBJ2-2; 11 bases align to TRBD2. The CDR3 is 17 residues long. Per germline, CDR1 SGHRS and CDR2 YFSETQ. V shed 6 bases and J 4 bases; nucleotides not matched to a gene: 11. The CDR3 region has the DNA TGCGCCAGCACCGAACAGGCTAGCGGGAGGAGCACCGGGGAGCTGTTTTTT. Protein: CASTEQASGRSTGELFF.

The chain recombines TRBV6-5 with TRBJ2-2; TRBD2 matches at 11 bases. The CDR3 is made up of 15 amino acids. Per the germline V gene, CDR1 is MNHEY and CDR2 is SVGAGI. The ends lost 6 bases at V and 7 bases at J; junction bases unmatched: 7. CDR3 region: CASSRSGGAVGELFF. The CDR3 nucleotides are TGTGCCAGCAGCCGTAGCGGGGGGGCCGTCGGGGAGCTGTTTTTT.

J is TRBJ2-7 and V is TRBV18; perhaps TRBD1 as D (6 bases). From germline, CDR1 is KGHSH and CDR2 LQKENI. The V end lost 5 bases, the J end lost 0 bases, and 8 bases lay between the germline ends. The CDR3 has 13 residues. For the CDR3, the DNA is TGTGCCAGCTCAGGGACAAACTCCTACGAGCAGTACTTC. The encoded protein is CASSGTNSYEQYF.

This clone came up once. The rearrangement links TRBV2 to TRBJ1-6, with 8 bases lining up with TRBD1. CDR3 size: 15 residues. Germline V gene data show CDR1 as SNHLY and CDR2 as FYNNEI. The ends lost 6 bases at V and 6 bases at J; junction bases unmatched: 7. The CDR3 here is CASSQTGVFNSPLHF. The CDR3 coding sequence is TGTGCCAGCAGCCAGACAGGGGTATTTAATTCACCCCTCCACTTT.

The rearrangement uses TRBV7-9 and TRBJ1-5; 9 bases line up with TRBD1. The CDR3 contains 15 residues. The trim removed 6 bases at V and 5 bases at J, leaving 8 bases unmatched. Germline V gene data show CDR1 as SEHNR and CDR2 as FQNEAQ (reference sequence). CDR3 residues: CASSSGTGSYQPQHF. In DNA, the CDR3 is TGTGCCAGCAGTTCCGGGACAGGGTCCTATCAGCCCCAGCATTTT.

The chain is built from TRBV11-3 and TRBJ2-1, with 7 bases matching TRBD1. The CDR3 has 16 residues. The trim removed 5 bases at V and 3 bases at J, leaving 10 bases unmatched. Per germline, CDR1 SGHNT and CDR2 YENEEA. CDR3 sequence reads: CASSPDRDQNYNEQFF. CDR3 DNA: TGTGCCAGCAGCCCTGACAGGGATCAAAACTACAATGAGCAGTTCTTC.

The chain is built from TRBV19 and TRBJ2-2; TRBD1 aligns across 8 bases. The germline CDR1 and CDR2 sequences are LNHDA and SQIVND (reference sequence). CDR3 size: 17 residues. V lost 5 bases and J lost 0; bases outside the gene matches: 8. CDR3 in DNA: TGTGCCAGTAGTGACAGGGGTCAAGCAGCGAACACCGGGGAGCTGTTTTTT. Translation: CASSDRGQAANTGELFF.

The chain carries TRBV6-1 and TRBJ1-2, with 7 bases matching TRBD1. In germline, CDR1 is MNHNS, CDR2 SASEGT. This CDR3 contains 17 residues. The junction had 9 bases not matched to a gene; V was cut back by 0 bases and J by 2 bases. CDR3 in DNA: TGTGCCAGCAGTGAAGCGCAATTTAGGGGGCCAAACTATGGCTACACCTTC. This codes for CASSEAQFRGPNYGYTF.

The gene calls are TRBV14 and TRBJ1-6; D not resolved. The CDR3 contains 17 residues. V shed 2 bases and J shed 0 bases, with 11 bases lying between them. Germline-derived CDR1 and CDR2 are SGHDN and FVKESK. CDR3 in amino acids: CASSQISPSSYNSPLHF. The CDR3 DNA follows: TGTGCCAGCAGCCAAATCTCACCGAGCTCCTATAATTCACCCCTCCACTTT.

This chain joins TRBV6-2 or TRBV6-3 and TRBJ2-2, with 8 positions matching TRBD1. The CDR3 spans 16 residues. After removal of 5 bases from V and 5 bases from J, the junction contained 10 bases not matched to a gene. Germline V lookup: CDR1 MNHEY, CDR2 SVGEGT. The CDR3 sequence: CASSLGSRGRTGELFF. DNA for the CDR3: TGTGCCAGCAGTCTAGGTAGCAGGGGGCGAACCGGGGAGCTGTTTTTT.

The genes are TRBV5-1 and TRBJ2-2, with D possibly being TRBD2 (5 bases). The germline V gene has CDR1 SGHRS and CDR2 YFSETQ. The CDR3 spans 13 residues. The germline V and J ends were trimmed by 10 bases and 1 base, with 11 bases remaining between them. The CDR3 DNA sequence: TGCGCCGTGAACCGGGGGAACACCGGGGAGCTGTTTTTT. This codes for CAVNRGNTGELFF.

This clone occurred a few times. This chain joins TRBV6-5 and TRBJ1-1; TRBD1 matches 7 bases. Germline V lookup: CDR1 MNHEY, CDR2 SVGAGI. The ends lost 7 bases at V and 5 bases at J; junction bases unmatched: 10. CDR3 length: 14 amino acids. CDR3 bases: TGTGCCAGCACACAACAGGGGAGAGAGACTGAAGCTTTCTTT. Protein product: CASTQQGRETEAFF.

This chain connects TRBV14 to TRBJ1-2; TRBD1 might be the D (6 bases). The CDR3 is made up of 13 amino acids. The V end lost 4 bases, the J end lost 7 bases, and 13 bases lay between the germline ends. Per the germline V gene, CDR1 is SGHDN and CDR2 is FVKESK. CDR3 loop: CASSPEARGGYTF. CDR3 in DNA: TGTGCCAGCAGCCCGGAGGCCAGGGGTGGCTACACCTTC.

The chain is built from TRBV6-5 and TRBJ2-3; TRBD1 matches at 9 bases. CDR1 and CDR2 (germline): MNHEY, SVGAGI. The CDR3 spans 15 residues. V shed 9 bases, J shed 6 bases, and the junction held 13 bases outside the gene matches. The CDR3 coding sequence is TGTGCCAGTGGGCCTGGGACAGGGCCTATGGATACGCAGTATTTT. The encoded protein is CASGPGTGPMDTQYF.

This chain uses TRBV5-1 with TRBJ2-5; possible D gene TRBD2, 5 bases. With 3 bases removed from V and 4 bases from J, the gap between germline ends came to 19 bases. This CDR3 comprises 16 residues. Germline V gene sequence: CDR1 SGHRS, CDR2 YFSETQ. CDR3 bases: TGCGCCAGCAGCTACAACGGAGAGGGCGCGGGAGAGACCCAGTACTTC. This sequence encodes CASSYNGEGAGETQYF.

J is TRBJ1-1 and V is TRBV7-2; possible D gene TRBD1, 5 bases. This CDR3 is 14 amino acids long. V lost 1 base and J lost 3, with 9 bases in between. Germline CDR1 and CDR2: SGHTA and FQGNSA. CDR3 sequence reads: CASSLVGVDTEAFF. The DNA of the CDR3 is TGTGCCAGCAGCTTAGTAGGGGTTGACACTGAAGCTTTCTTT. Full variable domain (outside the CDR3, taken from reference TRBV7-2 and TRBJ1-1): GAGVSQSPSNKVTEKGKDVELRCDPISGHTALYWYRQSLGQGLEFLIYFQGNSAPDKSGLPSDRFSAERTGGSVSTLTIQRTQQEDSAVYLCASSLVGVDTEAFFGQGTRLTVV.

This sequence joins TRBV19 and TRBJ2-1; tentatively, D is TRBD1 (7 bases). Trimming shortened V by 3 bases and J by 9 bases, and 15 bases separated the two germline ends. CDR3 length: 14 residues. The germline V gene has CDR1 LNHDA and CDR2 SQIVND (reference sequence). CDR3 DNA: TGTGCCAGTAGTATCGGTAGGGGGCGGGGTGAGCAGTTCTTC. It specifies CASSIGRGRGEQFF.

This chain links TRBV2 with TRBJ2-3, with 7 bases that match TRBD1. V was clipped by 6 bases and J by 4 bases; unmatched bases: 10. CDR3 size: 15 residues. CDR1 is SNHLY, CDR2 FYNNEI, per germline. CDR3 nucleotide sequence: TGTGCCAGCAGACTCGACAGGGTTCAGGCAGATACGCAGTATTTT. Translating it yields CASRLDRVQADTQYF.

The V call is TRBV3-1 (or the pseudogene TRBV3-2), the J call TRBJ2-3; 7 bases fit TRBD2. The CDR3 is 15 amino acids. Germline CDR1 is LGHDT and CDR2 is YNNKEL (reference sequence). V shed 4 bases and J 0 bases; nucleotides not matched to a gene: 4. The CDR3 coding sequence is TGTGCCAGCAGCCCGGGAGCGGGGAGCACAGATACGCAGTATTTT. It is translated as CASSPGAGSTDTQYF.

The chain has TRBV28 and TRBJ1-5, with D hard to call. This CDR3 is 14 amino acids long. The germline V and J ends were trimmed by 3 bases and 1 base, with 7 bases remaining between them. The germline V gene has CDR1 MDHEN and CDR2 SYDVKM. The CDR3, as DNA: TGTGCCAGCAGTTTTCAGGCGAGCAATCAGCCCCAGCATTTT. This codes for CASSFQASNQPQHF.

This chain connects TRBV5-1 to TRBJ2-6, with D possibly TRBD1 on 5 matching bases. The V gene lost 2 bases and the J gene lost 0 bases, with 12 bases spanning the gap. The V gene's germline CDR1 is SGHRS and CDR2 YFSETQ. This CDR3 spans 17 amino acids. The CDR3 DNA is TGCGCCAGCAGCTTAACGTTTCAGGGCTCTGGGGCCAACGTCCTGACTTTC. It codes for CASSLTFQGSGANVLTF.

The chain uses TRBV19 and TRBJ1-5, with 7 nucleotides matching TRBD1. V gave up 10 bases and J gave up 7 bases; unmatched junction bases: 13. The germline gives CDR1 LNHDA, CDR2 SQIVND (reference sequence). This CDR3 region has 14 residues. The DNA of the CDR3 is TGTGCCACTTCAGACAGGGTGGATGGGCAGCCCCAGCATTTT. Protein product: CATSDRVDGQPQHF.

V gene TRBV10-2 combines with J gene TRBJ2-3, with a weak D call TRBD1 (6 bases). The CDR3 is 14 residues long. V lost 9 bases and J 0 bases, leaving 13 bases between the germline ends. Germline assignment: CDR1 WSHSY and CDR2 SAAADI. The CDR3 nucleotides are TGCGCCAGTCAGGGGACACAAAGCACAGATACGCAGTATTTT. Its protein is CASQGTQSTDTQYF.

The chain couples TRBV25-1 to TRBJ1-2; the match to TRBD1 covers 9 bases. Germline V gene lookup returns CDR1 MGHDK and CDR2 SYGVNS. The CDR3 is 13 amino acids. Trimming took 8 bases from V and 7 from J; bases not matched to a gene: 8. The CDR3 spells CASARQGGGGYTF. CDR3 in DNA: TGTGCCAGCGCAAGACAGGGGGGAGGTGGCTACACCTTC.

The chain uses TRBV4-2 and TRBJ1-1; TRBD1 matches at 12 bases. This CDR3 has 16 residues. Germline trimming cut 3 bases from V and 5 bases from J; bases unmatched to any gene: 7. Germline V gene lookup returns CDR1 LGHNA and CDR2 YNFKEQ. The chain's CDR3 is CASSQGQGAARTEAFF. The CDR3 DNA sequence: TGTGCCAGCAGCCAGGGACAGGGGGCTGCGAGGACTGAAGCTTTCTTT.

CDR3 amino acids: CASSPRQGTSPLHF. As DNA, the CDR3 is TGCGCCAGCAGCCCTAGACAGGGAACTTCACCCCTCCACTTT. The rearrangement joins TRBV4-1 to TRBJ1-6; 7 bases fit TRBD1. The length of the CDR3 is 14 residues. The V and J ends lost 4 bases and 9 bases, in that order; junction bases with no gene match: 6. In germline, CDR1 is MGHRA, CDR2 YSYEKL.